The clone carrying this TCR beta chain has just a few counts. The sample is drawn from a study of response to subunit inactivated influenza vaccine. TCRdb re-derived calls from the RT-PCR reads in MiXCR, one entry per CDR3 protein. The repertoire includes roughly 650,000 distinct CDR3 sequences, 15% to 18% of them detected once, and roughly 11% sits in the top ten. This clonotype was obtained from a man aged 45-60 years who received an inactivated influenza vaccine. The sample consisted of PBMCs from blood, taken 11 to 12 days after vaccination.

The CDR3 spells CASSVNGGGYNEQFF. The CDR3 DNA reads as TGTGCCAGCAGTGTTAACGGGGGAGGTTACAATGAGCAGTTCTTC. This chain joins TRBV2 and TRBJ2-1; the D gene is possibly TRBD2 (6 bases). CDR1 is SNHLY and CDR2 is FYNNEI in the germline V gene. With 4 bases removed from V and 4 bases from J, the gap between germline ends came to 14 bases. The CDR3 has 15 residues. Looking up the rest from reference TRBV2 and TRBJ2-1 gives the full variable domain: EPEVTQTPSHQVTQMGQEVILRCVPISNHLYFYWYRQILGQKVEFLVSFYNNEISEKSEIFDDQFSVERPDGSNFTLKIRSTKLEDSAMYFCASSVNGGGYNEQFFGPGTRLTVL.